Below are 25 T cell receptor beta chains sequenced from a single sample in a study of cytomegalovirus exposure and HLA in healthy donors. Produced via immunoSEQ multiplex PCR; TCRdb's table is partial and in-frame only. The table lists some 320,000 clones, roughly 90% of them singletons. The specimen was PBMCs. The receptors were sampled from a woman aged 30 to 39 in good health and CMV-seropositive.

The chain is built from TRBV7-9 and TRBJ2-5; the D is unclear. V dropped 5 bases and J dropped 1 base, with 11 bases sitting between them. The CDR3 runs to 14 residues. From germline, CDR1 is SEHNR and CDR2 FQNEAQ (reference sequence). The CDR3 loop reads CASSKGRLQETQYF. The DNA of the CDR3 is TGTGCCAGCAGCAAAGGCAGGCTCCAAGAGACCCAGTACTTC.

The genes are TRBV28 and TRBJ1-1, with 9 bases that match TRBD1. Germline trimming cut 6 bases from V and 12 bases from J; bases unmatched to any gene: 5. Germline V lookup: CDR1 MDHEN, CDR2 SYDVKM. This CDR3 spans 11 amino acids. CDR3 sequence reads: CASRGDRVTFF. In DNA, the CDR3 is TGTGCCAGCAGAGGGGACAGGGTTACTTTCTTT.

The V call is TRBV6-5, the J call TRBJ1-4; tentative D call: TRBD1 (5 bases). The CDR3 loop spans 13 amino acids. Per germline, CDR1 MNHEY and CDR2 SVGAGI. Trimming stripped 5 bases from V and 7 bases from J, with 11 bases between. The CDR3 coding sequence is TGTGCCAGCAGTGGGACGGACTTTGAAAAACTGTTTTTT. As protein: CASSGTDFEKLFF.

This clone was seen a single time. The chain joins TRBV7-2 to TRBJ2-7; unclear D gene. The CDR3 consists of 13 residues. Trimming removed 1 base at V and 1 base at J, with 5 bases between. Germline values: CDR1 SGHTA, CDR2 FQGNSA. The DNA for the CDR3 is TGTGCCAGCAGCTTAGAGATGTCCTACGAGCAGTACTTC. Translated, it gives CASSLEMSYEQYF.

This chain connects TRBV6-5 to TRBJ2-7; 9 bases are shared with TRBD2. Unmatched junction bases numbered 12, after V lost 5 bases and J lost 7 bases. Germline CDR1 is MNHEY and CDR2 is SVGAGI. The CDR3 has 15 residues. Here the CDR3 reads CASSPPLAGIREQYF. CDR3 DNA sequence: TGTGCCAGCAGTCCCCCTCTAGCGGGAATTAGAGAGCAGTACTTC.

This clone has just a few counts. The chain joins TRBV23-1 to TRBJ1-5, with D tentatively TRBD1 (5 bases). TRBV23-1 counts as an open reading frame of uncertain function. V was clipped by 4 bases and J by 0 bases, with 22 bases between them. The CDR3 runs 19 residues. The CDR3, as DNA: TGCGCCAGCAGTCCCAAGAGAGCGCTAGACAGAAGTAGCAATCAGCCCCAGCATTTT. It translates to CASSPKRALDRSSNQPQHF.

The V and J genes are TRBV25-1 and TRBJ2-5; 12 bases match TRBD2. CDR1 and CDR2 (germline): MGHDK, SYGVNS. The ends lost 10 bases at V and 5 bases at J; junction bases unmatched: 8. There are 14 residues in the CDR3. DNA for the CDR3: TGTGCCACCAGACTAGCGGGGGCCCGCGAGACCCAGTACTTC. Amino acids: CATRLAGARETQYF.

This sequence joins TRBV27 and TRBJ2-2; 7 nucleotides agree with TRBD2. Unmatched junction bases numbered 5, after V lost 9 bases and J lost 1 base. The CDR3 runs to 14 residues. Germline V CDR1 and CDR2: MNHEY, SMNVEV (reference sequence). CDR3 sequence (DNA): TGTGCCAGTCAGGCGGGGGTGAACACCGGGGAGCTGTTTTTT. As protein: CASQAGVNTGELFF.

CDR3 region: CASSLRQGSSGNTIYF. The CDR3 DNA sequence: TGCGCCAGCAGCTTGAGACAGGGAAGCTCTGGAAACACCATATATTTT. The rearrangement uses TRBV5-1 and TRBJ1-3; TRBD1 aligns across 7 bases. Germline V gene lookup returns CDR1 SGHRS and CDR2 YFSETQ. This CDR3 comprises 16 residues. Trimming cost V 1 base and J 0 bases; bases outside gene matches: 4.

This clone was detected once. The chain couples TRBV9 to TRBJ2-3, with a weak D call TRBD2 (9 bases). This CDR3 is 16 amino acids long. Trimming stripped 3 bases from V and 4 bases from J, with 18 bases between. Germline V gene sequence: CDR1 SGDLS, CDR2 YYNGEE. Here the CDR3 reads CASSGGRDRWADTQYF. The CDR3 nucleotides are TGTGCCAGCAGCGGCGGGAGGGACAGGTGGGCAGATACGCAGTATTTT.

This chain connects TRBV27 to TRBJ2-2, with unresolved D. Deletions cut 3 bases from V and 2 bases from J, with 7 bases between. Germline-derived CDR1 and CDR2 are MNHEY and SMNVEV (reference sequence). The length of the CDR3 is 14 residues. The CDR3 is CASSLHYNTGELFF. The CDR3 region has the DNA TGTGCCAGCAGTTTGCACTACAACACCGGGGAGCTGTTTTTT.

J is TRBJ2-7 and V is TRBV30, with D unclear. Trimming stripped 0 bases from V and 2 bases from J, with 5 bases between. CDR1 is GTSNPN and CDR2 is SVGIG in the germline V gene (reference sequence). There are 12 residues in the CDR3. DNA for the CDR3: TGTGCCTGGAGTGTCGTAACCTACGAGCAGTACTTC. Protein sequence: CAWSVVTYEQYF.

V gene TRBV27 combines with J gene TRBJ2-7, with 10 bases lining up with TRBD2. In germline, CDR1 is MNHEY, CDR2 SMNVEV (reference sequence). J lost 7 bases, V lost 2 bases, and 8 bases had no gene match. The CDR3 sequence is 15 residues long. The CDR3 loop is CASSLGLAGVGEQYF. Written as DNA, the CDR3 is TGTGCCAGCAGTTTAGGCCTAGCGGGAGTGGGGGAGCAGTACTTC.

The rearrangement links TRBV29-1 to TRBJ2-3; D assignment may be TRBD1 or TRBD2 (5 bases each). Trimming removed 5 bases at V and 6 bases at J, with 18 bases between. The CDR3 loop spans 14 amino acids. Per the germline V gene, CDR1 is SQVTM and CDR2 is ANQGSEA. The chain's CDR3 is CSVFGAPMGDTQYF. The CDR3 bases are TGCAGCGTTTTCGGGGCACCCATGGGGGATACGCAGTATTTT.

The CDR3 reads CSVGQGGWETQYF. In nucleotides, the CDR3 is TGCAGCGTTGGACAGGGGGGGTGGGAGACCCAGTACTTC. J is TRBJ2-5 and V is TRBV29-1; TRBD1 matches at 9 bases. The germline V gene encodes CDR1 SQVTM and CDR2 ANQGSEA. J gave up 5 bases and V 4 bases, and 5 bases lay outside the gene matches. The CDR3 has 13 residues.

A single count supports this clone. V is TRBV5-1 and J is TRBJ2-7, with D perhaps TRBD2 (5 bases). CDR3 size: 12 residues. Deletions cut 3 bases from V and 3 bases from J, with 7 bases between. Germline values: CDR1 SGHRS, CDR2 YFSETQ. CDR3 sequence reads: CASSYRDYEQYF. In DNA form, the CDR3 reads TGCGCCAGCAGCTACCGGGACTACGAGCAGTACTTC.

The V gene is TRBV2, the J gene TRBJ2-5, with 10 bases identical to TRBD2. V was pared by 8 bases and J by 7 bases, with 10 bases of the junction left unmatched. The germline V gene encodes CDR1 SNHLY and CDR2 FYNNEI. This CDR3 has 14 residues. The CDR3, as DNA: TGTGCCAGCGCCCCTCCTAGCGGGAGAGGGACCCAGTACTTC. It yields the protein CASAPPSGRGTQYF.

The J gene is TRBJ2-7, the V gene TRBV27; D is ambiguous. CDR1 is MNHEY and CDR2 is SMNVEV in the germline V gene (reference sequence). The CDR3 runs to 13 residues. The V gene lost 2 bases and the J gene lost 1 base, with 6 bases spanning the gap. CDR3 coding DNA: TGTGCCAGCAGTTTAGGGATTTCCTACGAGCAGTACTTC. It is translated as CASSLGISYEQYF.

With respect to this clone: At the DNA level, this CDR3 is encoded by other sequences in the same sample as well. The V and J genes are TRBV15 and TRBJ2-7; 9 bases align to TRBD2. CDR1 LNHNV and CDR2 YYDKDF come from the germline V gene (reference sequence). The CDR3 is 15 residues long. Unmatched junction bases numbered 3, after V lost 1 base and J lost 2 bases. The CDR3 spells CATSRGAGGTYEQYF. For the CDR3, the DNA is TGTGCCACCAGCAGAGGAGCGGGAGGTACCTACGAGCAGTACTTC. Looking up the rest from reference TRBV15 and TRBJ2-7 gives the full variable domain: DAMVIQNPRYQVTQFGKPVTLSCSQTLNHNVMYWYQQKSSQAPKLLFHYYDKDFNNEADTPDNFQSRRPNTSFCFLDIRSPGLGDTAMYLCATSRGAGGTYEQYFGPGTRLTVT.

The chain links TRBV5-4 to TRBJ2-2; TRBD2 matches 8 bases. CDR3 length: 16 amino acids. V was clipped by 2 bases and J by 0 bases; unmatched bases: 3. CDR1 is SGHNT and CDR2 is YYREEE in the germline V gene (reference sequence). The CDR3 DNA sequence: TGTGCCAGCAGCTTCACGCGGGGGGCGAACACCGGGGAGCTGTTTTTT. It is translated as CASSFTRGANTGELFF.

V and J are TRBV15 and TRBJ2-7; D may match TRBD1 or TRBD2 (6 bases each). Per the germline V gene, CDR1 is LNHNV and CDR2 is YYDKDF (reference sequence). CDR3 size: 10 residues. For the CDR3, the DNA is TGTGTCGGGGGCGGGTACGAGCAGTACTTC. This sequence encodes CVGGGYEQYF.

The chain combines TRBV15 with TRBJ1-1; no clear D. In germline, CDR1 is LNHNV, CDR2 YYDKDF (reference sequence). V lost 1 base, J lost 2 bases, and 5 bases lay in between. The CDR3 is 13 amino acids. CDR3 sequence (DNA): TGTGCCACCAGCAGAGGGGTAAACACTGAAGCTTTCTTT. It codes for CATSRGVNTEAFF.

The V call is TRBV6-5, the J call TRBJ2-7, with TRBD1 identical over 8 bases. CDR1 MNHEY and CDR2 SVGAGI come from the germline V gene. The CDR3 is 14 residues long. Trimming took 4 bases from V and 4 from J; bases not matched to a gene: 6. CDR3: CASSFGDRPYEQYF. DNA for the CDR3: TGTGCCAGCAGTTTTGGGGACAGGCCTTACGAGCAGTACTTC.

This chain joins TRBV9 and TRBJ2-1, with TRBD1 matching over 9 bases. Germline trimming cut 3 bases from V and 8 bases from J; bases unmatched to any gene: 6. Germline V gene lookup returns CDR1 SGDLS and CDR2 YYNGEE. CDR3 length: 14 amino acids. This chain's CDR3 is CASSATGGTDEQFF. DNA for the CDR3: TGTGCCAGCAGCGCCACAGGGGGCACGGATGAGCAGTTCTTC.

This chain uses TRBV7-9 with TRBJ2-1; TRBD2 matches 10 bases. V shed 5 bases, J shed 9 bases, and the junction held 13 bases outside the gene matches. Germline V gene lookup returns CDR1 SEHNR and CDR2 FQNEAQ (reference sequence). The CDR3 is made up of 16 amino acids. The CDR3 here is CASSPPPSGGAVEQFF. The CDR3 nucleotides are TGTGCCAGCAGCCCACCTCCCAGCGGGGGGGCGGTTGAGCAGTTCTTC. Full variable domain (missing parts from reference TRBV7-9 and TRBJ2-1): DTGVSQNPRHKITKRGQNVTFRCDPISEHNRLYWYRQTLGQGPEFLTYFQNEAQLEKSRLLSDRFSAERPKGSFSTLEIQRTEQGDSAMYLCASSPPPSGGAVEQFFGPGTRLTVL.